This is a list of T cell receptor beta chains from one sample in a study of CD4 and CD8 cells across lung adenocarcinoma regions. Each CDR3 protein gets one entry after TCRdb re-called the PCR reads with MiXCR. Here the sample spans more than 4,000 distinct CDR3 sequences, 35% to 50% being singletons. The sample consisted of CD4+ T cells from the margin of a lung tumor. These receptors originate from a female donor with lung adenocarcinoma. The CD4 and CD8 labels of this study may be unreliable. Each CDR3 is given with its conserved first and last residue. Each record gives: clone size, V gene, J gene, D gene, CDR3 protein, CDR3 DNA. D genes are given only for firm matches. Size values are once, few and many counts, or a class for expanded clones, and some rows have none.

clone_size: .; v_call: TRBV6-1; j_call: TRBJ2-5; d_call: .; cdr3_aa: CASIQRGQGRETQYF; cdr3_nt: TGTGCCAGCATCCAACGCGGGCAGGGGAGAGAGACCCAGTACTTC
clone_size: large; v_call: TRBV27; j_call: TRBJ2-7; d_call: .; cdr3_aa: CASSFGIYYEQYF; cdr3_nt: TGTGCCAGCAGTTTCGGGATATACTACGAGCAGTACTTC
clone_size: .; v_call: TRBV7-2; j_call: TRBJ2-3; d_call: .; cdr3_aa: CASSGRGGGGQDTQYF; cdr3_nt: TGTGCCAGCAGTGGGCGAGGGGGCGGGGGCCAAGATACCCAGTACTTT
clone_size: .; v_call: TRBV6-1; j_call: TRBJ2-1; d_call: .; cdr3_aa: CASSRGRGLAAGNNEQFF; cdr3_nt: TGTGCCAGCAGCAGGGGGCGGGGTCTAGCGGCAGGAAACAATGAGCAGTTCTTC
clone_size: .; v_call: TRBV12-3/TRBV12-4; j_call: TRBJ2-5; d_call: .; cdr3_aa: CASSLPSTQETQYF; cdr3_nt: TGTGCCAGCAGTTTACCCTCAACCCAAGAGACCCAGTACTTC
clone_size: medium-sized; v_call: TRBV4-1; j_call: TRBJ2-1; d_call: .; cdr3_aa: CASSQDKELRAAEQFF; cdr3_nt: TGCGCCAGCAGCCAAGATAAGGAGCTGAGGGCCGCTGAGCAGTTCTTC
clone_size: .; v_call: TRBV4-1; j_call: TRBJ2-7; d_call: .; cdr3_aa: CASSQGPGISYEQYF; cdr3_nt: TGCGCCAGCAGCCAAGGACCAGGTATCTCCTACGAGCAGTACTTC
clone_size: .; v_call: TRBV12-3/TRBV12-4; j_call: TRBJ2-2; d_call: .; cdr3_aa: CASSLAVSTGTLFF; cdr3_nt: TGTGCCAGCAGCCTGGCTGTGAGCACAGGGACGCTGTTTTTT
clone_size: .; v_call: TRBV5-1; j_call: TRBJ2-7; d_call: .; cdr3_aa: CASAETLSDYEQYF; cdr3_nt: TGCGCCAGCGCCGAAACGCTCTCAGACTACGAGCAGTACTTC
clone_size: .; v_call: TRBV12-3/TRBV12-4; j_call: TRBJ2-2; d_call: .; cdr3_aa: CASTKTAGYTGELFF; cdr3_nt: TGTGCCAGCACCAAAACGGCGGGATACACCGGGGAGCTGTTTTTT
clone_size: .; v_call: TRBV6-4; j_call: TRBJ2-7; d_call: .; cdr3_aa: CASSPGPADEQYF; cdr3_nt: TGTGCCAGCAGTCCCGGTCCCGCGGATGAGCAGTACTTC
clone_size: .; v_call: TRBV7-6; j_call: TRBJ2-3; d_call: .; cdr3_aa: CASSLSRTDTQYF; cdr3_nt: TGTGCCAGCAGCTTATCGCGGACAGATACGCAGTATTTT
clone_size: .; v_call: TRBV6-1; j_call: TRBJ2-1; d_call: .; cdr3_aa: CASSEMVGGFYEQFF; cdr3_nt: TGTGCCAGCAGTGAAATGGTAGGTGGGTTCTACGAGCAGTTCTTC
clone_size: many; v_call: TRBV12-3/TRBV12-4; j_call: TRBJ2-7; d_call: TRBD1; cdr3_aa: CASSLAGTGEWEQYF; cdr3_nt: TGTGCCAGCAGTTTAGCCGGGACAGGGGAGTGGGAGCAGTACTTC
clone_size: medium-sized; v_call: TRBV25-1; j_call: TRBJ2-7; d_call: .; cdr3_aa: CASSGPLYYEQYF; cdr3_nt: TGTGCCAGCAGTGGTCCCCTTTACTACGAGCAGTACTTC
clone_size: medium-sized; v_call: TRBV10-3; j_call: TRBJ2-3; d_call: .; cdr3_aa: CAISESITRTDTQYF; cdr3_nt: TGTGCCATCAGTGAGTCGATAACCCGCACAGATACGCAGTATTTT
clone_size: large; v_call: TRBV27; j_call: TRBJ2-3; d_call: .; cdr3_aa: CASSYRDDTQYF; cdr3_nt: TGTGCCAGCAGTTACAGGGATGATACGCAGTATTTT
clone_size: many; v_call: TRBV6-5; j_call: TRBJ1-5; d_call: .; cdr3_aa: CASSSLRGGSLNQPQHF; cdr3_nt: TGTGCCAGCAGTTCCCTCAGGGGTGGATCCCTCAATCAGCCCCAGCATTTT
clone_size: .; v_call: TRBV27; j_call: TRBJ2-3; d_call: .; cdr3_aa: CASSLTPDTQYF; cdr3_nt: TGTGCCAGCAGTCTAACCCCGGATACGCAGTATTTT
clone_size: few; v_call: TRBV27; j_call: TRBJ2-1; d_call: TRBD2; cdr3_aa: CASSKLAGEQFF; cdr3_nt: TGTGCCAGCAGTAAACTAGCGGGGGAGCAGTTCTTC
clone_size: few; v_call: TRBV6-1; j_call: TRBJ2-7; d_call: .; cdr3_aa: CASRTRGLRSNYEQYF; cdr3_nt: TGTGCCAGCAGGACAAGGGGGTTGAGGAGTAACTACGAGCAGTACTTC
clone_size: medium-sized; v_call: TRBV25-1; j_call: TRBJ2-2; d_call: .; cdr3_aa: CASSTTRLGSNTGELFF; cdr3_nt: TGTGCCAGCAGCACGACCCGGTTGGGATCGAACACCGGGGAGCTGTTTTTT
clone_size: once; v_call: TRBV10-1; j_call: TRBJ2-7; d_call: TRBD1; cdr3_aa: CASSEGGEGYEQYF; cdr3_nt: TGCGCCAGCAGTGAAGGGGGCGAAGGCTACGAGCAGTACTTC
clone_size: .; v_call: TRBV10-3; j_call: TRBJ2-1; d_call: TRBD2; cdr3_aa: CAIRPGLAGGGEQFF; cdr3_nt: TGTGCCATCAGGCCGGGACTAGCGGGAGGGGGTGAGCAGTTCTTC
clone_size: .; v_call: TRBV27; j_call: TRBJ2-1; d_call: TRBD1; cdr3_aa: CASTVQGAKNMQYF; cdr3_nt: TGTGCCAGCACGGTGCAGGGGGCGAAAAACATGCAGTATTTC
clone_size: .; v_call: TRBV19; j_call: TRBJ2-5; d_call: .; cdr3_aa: CASSFSRNEQYF; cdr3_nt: TGTGCCAGTAGTTTCTCGAGGAATGAGCAGTACTTC
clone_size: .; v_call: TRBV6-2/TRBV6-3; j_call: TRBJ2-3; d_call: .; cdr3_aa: CASSGRDAGMRATDIQYF; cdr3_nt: TGTGCCAGCAGTGGCCGCGACGCGGGGATGAGAGCCACAGACATTCAGTATTTT
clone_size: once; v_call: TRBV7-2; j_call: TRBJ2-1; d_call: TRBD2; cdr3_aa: CASSRRSGIDEQFF; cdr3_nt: TGTGCCAGCAGCCGTCGTAGCGGGATCGATGAGCAGTTCTTC
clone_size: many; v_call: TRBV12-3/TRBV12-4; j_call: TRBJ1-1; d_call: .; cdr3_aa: CASSHPTLTDSSSGNTEAFF; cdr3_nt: TGTGCCAGCAGTCACCCCACCCTAACCGACAGCTCAAGCGGGAACACTGAAGCTTTCTTT
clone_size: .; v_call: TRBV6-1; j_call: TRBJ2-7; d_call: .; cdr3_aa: CASSEVGIYEQYF; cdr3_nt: TGTGCCAGCAGTGAAGTAGGGATTTACGAGCAGTACTTC
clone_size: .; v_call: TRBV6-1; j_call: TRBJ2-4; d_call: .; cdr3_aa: CASSEVWRSSTDIQYF; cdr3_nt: TGTGCCAGCAGTGAAGTGTGGCGGTCAAGCACAGATATTCAGTATTTC
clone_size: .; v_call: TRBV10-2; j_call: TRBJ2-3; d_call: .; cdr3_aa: CASSGVTETQYF; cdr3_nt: TGCGCCAGCAGTGGGGTGACAGAGACGCAGTATTTC
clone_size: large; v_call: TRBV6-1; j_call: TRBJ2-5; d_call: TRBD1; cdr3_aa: CARSGEGAGTGWETQYF; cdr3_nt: TGTGCCAGGAGCGGGGAGGGGGCCGGGACAGGGTGGGAGACCCAGTACTTC
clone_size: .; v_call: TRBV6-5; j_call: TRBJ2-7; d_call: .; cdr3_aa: CASSYGQGTYEQYF; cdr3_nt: TGTGCCAGCAGTTACGGGCAGGGAACCTACGAGCAGTACTTC
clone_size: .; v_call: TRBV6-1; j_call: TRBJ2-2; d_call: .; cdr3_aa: CASSERGGANTGELFF; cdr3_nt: TGTGCCAGCAGTGAAAGAGGGGGAGCGAACACCGGGGAGCTGTTTTTT
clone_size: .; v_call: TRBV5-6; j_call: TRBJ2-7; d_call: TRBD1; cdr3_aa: CASSFGTGPYEQYF; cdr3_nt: TGTGCCAGCAGCTTTGGGACAGGACCCTACGAGCAGTACTTC
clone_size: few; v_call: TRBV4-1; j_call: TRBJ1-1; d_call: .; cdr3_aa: CASSQWTEAFF; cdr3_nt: TGCGCCAGCAGCCAATGGACAGAAGCTTTCTTT
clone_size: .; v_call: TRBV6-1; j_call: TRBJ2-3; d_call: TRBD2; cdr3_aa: CASRPPGLETQYF; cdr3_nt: TGTGCCAGCAGGCCCCCGGGACTAGAGACCCAGTATTTC
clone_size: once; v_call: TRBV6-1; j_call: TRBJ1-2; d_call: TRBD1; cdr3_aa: CASRLTGGYTF; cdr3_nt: TGTGCCAGCAGGTTGACAGGGGGCTACACCTTC
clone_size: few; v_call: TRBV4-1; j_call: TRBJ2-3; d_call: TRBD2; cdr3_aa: CASSQKGLAETTDTQYF; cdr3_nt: TGCGCCAGCAGCCAAAAGGGACTAGCGGAAACCACAGATACGCAGTATTTT
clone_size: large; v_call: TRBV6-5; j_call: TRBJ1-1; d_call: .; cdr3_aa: CASSYQGTTEAFF; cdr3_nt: TGTGCCAGCAGTTACCAGGGGACCACTGAAGCTTTCTTT
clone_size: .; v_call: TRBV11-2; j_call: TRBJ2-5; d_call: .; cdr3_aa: CASRLPRDRGLDTQYF; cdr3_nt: TGTGCTAGCAGGTTGCCAAGGGACCGTGGCCTGGATACCCAGTACTTC
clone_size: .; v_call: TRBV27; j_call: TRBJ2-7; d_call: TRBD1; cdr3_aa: CASSLSRGIPYEQYF; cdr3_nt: TGTGCCAGCAGTTTATCCAGGGGGATCCCCTACGAGCAGTACTTC
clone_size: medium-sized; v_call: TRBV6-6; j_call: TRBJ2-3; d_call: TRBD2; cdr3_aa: CASSRSSGPSTDTQYF; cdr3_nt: TGTGCCAGCAGTCGATCTAGCGGGCCTAGCACAGATACGCAGTATTTT
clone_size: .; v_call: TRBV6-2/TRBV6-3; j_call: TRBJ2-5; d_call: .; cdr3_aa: CASSPSGEETQYF; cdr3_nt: TGTGCCAGCAGCCCGAGCGGAGAAGAGACCCAGTACTTC
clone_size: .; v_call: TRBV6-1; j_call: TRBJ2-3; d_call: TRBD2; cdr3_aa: CASKLIAGGQETQYF; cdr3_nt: TGTGCCAGCAAACTGATAGCGGGAGGCCAAGAGACGCAGTATTTT
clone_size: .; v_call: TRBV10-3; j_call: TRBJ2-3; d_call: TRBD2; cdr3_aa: CSTSAGGGDQDTQYF; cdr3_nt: TGTTCCACCAGTGCGGGGGGCGGTGACCAAGATACCCAGTATTTC
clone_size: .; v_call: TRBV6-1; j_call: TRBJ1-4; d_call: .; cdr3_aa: CASSDNRDEKLFF; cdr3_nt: TGTGCCAGCAGTGACAATAGAGATGAAAAACTGTTTTTT